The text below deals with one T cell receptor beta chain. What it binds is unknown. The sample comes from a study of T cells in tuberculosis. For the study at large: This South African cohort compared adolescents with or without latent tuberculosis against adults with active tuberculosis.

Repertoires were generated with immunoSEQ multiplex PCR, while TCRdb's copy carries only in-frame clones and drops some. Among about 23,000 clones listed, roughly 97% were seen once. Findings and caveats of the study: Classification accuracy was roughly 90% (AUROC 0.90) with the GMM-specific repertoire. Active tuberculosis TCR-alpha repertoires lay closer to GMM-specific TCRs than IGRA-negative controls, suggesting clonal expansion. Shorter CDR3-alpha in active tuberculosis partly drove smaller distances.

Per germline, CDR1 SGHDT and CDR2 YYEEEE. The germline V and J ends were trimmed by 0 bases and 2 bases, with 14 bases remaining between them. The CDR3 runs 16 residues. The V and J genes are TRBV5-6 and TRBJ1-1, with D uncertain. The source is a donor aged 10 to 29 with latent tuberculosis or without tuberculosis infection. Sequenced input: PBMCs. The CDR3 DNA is TGTGCCAGCAGCTTGGGAACGGAGTTAATTAACACTGAAGCTTTCTTT. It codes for CASSLGTELINTEAFF.